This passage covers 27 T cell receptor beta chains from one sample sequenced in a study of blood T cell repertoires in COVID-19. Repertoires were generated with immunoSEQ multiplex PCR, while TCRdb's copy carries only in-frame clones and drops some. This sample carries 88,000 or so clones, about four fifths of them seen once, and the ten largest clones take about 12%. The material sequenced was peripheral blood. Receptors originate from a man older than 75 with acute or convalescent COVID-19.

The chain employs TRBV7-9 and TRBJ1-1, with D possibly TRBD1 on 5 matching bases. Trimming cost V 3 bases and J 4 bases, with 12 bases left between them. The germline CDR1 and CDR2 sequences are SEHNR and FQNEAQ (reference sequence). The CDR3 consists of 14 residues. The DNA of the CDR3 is TGTGCCAGCAGCTTTCCAGGGTTAACCACTGAAGCTTTCTTT. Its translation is CASSFPGLTTEAFF. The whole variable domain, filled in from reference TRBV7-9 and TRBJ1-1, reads DTGVSQNPRHKITKRGQNVTFRCDPISEHNRLYWYRQTLGQGPEFLTYFQNEAQLEKSRLLSDRFSAERPKGSFSTLEIQRTEQGDSAMYLCASSFPGLTTEAFFGQGTRLTVV.

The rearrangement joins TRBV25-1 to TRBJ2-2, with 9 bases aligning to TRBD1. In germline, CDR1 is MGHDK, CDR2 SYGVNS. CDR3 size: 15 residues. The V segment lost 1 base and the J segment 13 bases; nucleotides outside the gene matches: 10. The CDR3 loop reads CASSEWGQGQGLLFF. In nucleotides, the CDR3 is TGTGCCAGCAGTGAATGGGGACAGGGCCAAGGTTTGCTGTTTTTT.

CDR3: CSVEWQGADTQYF. Written as DNA, the CDR3 is TGCAGCGTTGAATGGCAGGGGGCAGATACGCAGTATTTT. The chain uses TRBV29-1 and TRBJ2-3, with 7 bases matching TRBD1. V dropped 2 bases and J dropped 4; count of bases not matched to a gene: 3. Germline assignment: CDR1 SQVTM and CDR2 ANQGSEA. The CDR3 consists of 13 residues.

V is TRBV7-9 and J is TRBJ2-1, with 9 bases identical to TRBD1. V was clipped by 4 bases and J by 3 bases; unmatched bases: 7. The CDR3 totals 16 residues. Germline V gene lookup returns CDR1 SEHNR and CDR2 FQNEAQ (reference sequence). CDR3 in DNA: TGTGCCAGCAGCTCTGAACAGGGGGCTAACTACAATGAGCAGTTCTTC. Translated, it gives CASSSEQGANYNEQFF.

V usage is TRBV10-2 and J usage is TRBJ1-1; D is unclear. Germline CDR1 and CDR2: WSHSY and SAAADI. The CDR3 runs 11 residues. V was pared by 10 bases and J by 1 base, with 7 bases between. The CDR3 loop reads CATRQNTEAFF. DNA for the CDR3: TGCGCCACCCGACAGAACACTGAAGCTTTCTTT.

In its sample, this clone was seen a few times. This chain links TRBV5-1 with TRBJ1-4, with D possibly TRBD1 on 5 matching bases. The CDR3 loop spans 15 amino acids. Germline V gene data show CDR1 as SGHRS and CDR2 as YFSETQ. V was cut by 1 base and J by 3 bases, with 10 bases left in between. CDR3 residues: CASSLSGVSNEKLFF. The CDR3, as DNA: TGCGCCAGCAGCTTGTCGGGGGTGTCTAATGAAAAACTGTTTTTT.

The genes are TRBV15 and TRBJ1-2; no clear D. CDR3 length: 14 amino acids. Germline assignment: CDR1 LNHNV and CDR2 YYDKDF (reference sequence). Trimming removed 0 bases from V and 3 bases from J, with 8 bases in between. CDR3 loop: CATSRDRGHYGYTF. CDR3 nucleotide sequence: TGTGCCACCAGCAGAGATCGTGGGCACTATGGCTACACCTTC.

CDR3 sequence reads: CASSLRQGSSEVSPLHF. For the CDR3, the DNA is TGTGCCAGCAGCTTGCGACAGGGGTCTTCAGAGGTTTCACCCCTCCACTTT. V gene TRBV5-4 combines with J gene TRBJ1-6, with 8 bases aligning to TRBD1. Unmatched junction bases numbered 12, after V lost 1 base and J lost 9 bases. Germline CDR1 and CDR2: SGHNT and YYREEE (reference sequence). The CDR3 contains 17 residues.

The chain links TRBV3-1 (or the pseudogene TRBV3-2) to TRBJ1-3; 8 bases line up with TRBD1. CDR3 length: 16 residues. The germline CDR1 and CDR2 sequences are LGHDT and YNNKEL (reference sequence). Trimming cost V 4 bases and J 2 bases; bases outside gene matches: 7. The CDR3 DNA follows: TGTGCCAGCAGCCCCCGGACAGGGTATGCTGGAAACACCATATATTTT. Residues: CASSPRTGYAGNTIYF.

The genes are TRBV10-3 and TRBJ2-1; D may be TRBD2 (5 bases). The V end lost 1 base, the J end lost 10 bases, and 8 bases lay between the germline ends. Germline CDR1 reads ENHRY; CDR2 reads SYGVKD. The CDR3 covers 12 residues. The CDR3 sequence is CAISEFGGEQFF. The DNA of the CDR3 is TGTGCCATCAGTGAGTTCGGCGGGGAGCAGTTCTTC.

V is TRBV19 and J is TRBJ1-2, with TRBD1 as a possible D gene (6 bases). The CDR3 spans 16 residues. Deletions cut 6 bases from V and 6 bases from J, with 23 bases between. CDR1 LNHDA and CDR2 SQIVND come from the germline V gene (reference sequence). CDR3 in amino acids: CASRPLERDISDGYTF. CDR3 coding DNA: TGTGCCAGTAGGCCACTGGAACGGGACATTAGCGATGGCTACACCTTC.

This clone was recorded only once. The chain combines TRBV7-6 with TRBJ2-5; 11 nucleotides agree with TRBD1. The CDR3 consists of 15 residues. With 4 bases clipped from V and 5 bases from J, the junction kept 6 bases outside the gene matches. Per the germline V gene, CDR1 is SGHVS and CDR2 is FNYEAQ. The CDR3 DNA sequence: TGTGCCAGCAGCTCCCGGGGACAGGGGGTGGAGACCCAGTACTTC. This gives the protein CASSSRGQGVETQYF.

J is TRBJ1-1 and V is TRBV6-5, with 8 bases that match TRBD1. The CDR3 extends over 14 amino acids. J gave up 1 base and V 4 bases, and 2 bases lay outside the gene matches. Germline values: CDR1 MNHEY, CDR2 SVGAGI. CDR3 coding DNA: TGTGCCAGCAGTTGGACAGGGCAGAACACTGAAGCTTTCTTT. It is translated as CASSWTGQNTEAFF.

The CDR3, as DNA: TGTGCCAGCAGTGTTGGCAGGGGCACTGAAGCTTTCTTT. Protein: CASSVGRGTEAFF. The rearrangement uses TRBV2 and TRBJ1-1, with a possible D match to TRBD1 (6 bases). The CDR3 length is 13 residues. Trimming pared 4 bases from V and 4 bases from J, leaving 10 bases between. From germline, CDR1 is SNHLY and CDR2 FYNNEI.

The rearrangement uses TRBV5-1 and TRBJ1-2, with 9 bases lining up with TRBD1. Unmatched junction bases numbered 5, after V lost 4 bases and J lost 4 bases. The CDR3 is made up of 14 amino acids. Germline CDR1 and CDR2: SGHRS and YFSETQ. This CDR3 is CASSQVGQGYGYTF. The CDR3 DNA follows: TGCGCCAGCAGCCAGGTGGGACAGGGCTATGGCTACACCTTC.

CDR3 bases: TGTGCCAGCAGCTCGGAGATGAACACTGAAGCTTTCTTT. Its protein is CASSSEMNTEAFF. V is TRBV6-5 and J is TRBJ1-1, with D unclear. This CDR3 is 13 amino acids long. V gave up 6 bases and J gave up 0 bases, with 8 bases separating them. Germline V gene data show CDR1 as MNHEY and CDR2 as SVGAGI.

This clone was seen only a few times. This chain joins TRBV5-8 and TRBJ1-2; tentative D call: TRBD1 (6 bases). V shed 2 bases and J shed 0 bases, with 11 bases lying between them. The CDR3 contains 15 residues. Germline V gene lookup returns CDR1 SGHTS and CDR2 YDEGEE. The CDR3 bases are TGTGCCAGCAGCTTTATCGCAGGGGCTAACTATGGCTACACCTTC. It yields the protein CASSFIAGANYGYTF.

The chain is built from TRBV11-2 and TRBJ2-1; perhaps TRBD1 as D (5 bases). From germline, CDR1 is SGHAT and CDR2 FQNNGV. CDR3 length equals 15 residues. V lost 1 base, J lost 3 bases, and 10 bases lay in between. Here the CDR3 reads CASSLGTTYYNEQFF. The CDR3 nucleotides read TGTGCCAGCAGCTTAGGGACAACGTACTACAATGAGCAGTTCTTC.

This chain's CDR3 is CASRPLAGGSTDTQYF. CDR3 nucleotide sequence: TGTGCCAGCAGGCCTCTAGCGGGGGGTAGCACAGATACGCAGTATTTT. The rearrangement uses TRBV7-9 and TRBJ2-3; 11 positions match TRBD2. The CDR3 runs to 16 residues. Germline values: CDR1 SEHNR, CDR2 FQNEAQ (reference sequence). Losses at the gene ends were 6 bases for V and 0 bases for J; bases not matched to a gene: 5.

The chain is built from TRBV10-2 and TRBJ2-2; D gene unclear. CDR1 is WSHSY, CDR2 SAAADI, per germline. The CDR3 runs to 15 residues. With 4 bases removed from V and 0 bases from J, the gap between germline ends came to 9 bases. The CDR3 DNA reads TGCGCCAGCAGTGTGTTAGGAGCGAACACCGGGGAGCTGTTTTTT. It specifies CASSVLGANTGELFF.

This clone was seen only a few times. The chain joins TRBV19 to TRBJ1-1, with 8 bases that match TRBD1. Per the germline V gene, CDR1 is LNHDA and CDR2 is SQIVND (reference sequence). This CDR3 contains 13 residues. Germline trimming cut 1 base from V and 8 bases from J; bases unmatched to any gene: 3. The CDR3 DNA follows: TGTGCCAGTAGTATAGCTCGGGACAGGGAAGCTTTCTTT. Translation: CASSIARDREAFF.

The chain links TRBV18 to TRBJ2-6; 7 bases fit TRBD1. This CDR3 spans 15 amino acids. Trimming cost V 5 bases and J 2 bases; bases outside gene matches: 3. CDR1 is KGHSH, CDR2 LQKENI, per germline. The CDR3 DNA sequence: TGTGCCAGCTCATCGGGACAGACTGGGGCCAACGTCCTGACTTTC. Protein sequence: CASSSGQTGANVLTF. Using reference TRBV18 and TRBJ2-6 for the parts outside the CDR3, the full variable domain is NAGVMQNPRHLVRRRGQEARLRCSPMKGHSHVYWYRQLPEEGLKFMVYLQKENIIDESGMPKERFSAEFPKEGPSILRIQQVVRGDSAAYFCASSSGQTGANVLTFGAGSRLTVL.

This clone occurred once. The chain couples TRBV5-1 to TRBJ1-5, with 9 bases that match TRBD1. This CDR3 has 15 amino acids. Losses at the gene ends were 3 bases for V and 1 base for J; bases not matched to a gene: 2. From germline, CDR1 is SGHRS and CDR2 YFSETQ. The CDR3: CASSYTGGSNQPQHF. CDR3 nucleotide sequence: TGCGCCAGCAGCTACACAGGGGGCAGCAATCAGCCCCAGCATTTT.

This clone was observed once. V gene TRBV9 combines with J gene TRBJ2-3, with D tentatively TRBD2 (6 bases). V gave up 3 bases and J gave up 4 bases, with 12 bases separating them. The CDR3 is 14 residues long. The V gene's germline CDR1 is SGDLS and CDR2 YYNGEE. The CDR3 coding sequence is TGTGCCAGCAGCGATAGCGGATCGGCAGATACGCAGTATTTT. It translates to CASSDSGSADTQYF.

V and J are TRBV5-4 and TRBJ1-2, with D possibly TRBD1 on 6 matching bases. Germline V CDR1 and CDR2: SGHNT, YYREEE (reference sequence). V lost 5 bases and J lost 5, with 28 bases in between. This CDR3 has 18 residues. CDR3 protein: CASSSPNGGQGLSYGYTF. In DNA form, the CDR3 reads TGTGCCAGCAGTTCTCCTAACGGGGGGCAGGGGTTGTCTTATGGCTACACCTTC.

CDR3 DNA sequence: TGTGCCAGTAGTAGTGCAGGAGGGAATCAGCCCCAGCATTTT. Its translation: CASSSAGGNQPQHF. The chain couples TRBV19 to TRBJ1-5; D remains ambiguous. The CDR3 consists of 14 residues. Germline V gives CDR1 LNHDA, CDR2 SQIVND (reference sequence). V was clipped by 4 bases and J by 4 bases, with 11 bases between them.

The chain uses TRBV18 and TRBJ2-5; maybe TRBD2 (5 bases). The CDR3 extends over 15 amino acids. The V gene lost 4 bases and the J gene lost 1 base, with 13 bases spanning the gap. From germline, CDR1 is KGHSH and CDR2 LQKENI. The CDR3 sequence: CASSQIGLSQETQYF. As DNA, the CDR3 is TGTGCCAGCTCACAAATAGGACTGAGCCAAGAGACCCAGTACTTC.